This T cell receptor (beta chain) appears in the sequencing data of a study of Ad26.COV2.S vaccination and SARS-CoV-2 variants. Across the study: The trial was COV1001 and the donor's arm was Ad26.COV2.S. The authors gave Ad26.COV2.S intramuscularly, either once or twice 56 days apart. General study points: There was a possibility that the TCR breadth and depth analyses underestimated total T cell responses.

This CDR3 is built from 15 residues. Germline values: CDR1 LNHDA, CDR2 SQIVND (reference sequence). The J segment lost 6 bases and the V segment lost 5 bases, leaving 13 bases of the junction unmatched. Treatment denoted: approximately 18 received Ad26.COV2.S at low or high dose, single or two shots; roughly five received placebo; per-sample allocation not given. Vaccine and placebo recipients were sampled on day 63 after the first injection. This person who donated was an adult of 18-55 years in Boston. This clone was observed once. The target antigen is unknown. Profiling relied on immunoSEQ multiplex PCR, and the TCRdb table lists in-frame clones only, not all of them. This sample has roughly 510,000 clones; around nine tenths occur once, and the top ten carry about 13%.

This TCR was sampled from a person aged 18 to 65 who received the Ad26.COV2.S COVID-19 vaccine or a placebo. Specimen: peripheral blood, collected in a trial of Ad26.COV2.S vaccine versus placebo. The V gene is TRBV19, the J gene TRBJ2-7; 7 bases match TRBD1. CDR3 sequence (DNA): TGTGCCAGTAGTTCAAAGGCCGGGACAGTGGCCGAGCAGTACTTC. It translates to CASSSKAGTVAEQYF.